These T cell receptor beta chains were read from a single sample in a study of post-analysis software for immune sequencing data. MiXCR, run by TCRdb on the PCR reads, gives a single entry per CDR3 protein. Here the sample spans about 460,000 distinct CDR3 sequences, around 40% being singletons. The sample comprised blood. The receptor source for this set is a girl aged 5-17 years with multiple sclerosis. The CDR3 runs from the conserved cysteine through the conserved F or W. A D gene is named only where the DNA matches it firmly. Rows give clone size only sometimes, using once, few, many, or a class for an expanded clone.

CDR3 protein: CASSHRLAGVYEQYF
CDR3 DNA: TGTGCCAGCAGCCACCGACTAGCGGGAGTCTACGAGCAGTACTTC
V gene: TRBV7-8
D gene: TRBD2
J gene: TRBJ2-7
clone size: -

CDR3 protein: CSARGGTSTDTQYF
CDR3 DNA: TGCAGTGCTAGAGGTGGGACCAGCACAGATACGCAGTATTTT
V gene: TRBV20-1
D gene: -
J gene: TRBJ2-3
clone size: -

CDR3 protein: CASSFYRENPYEQYF
CDR3 DNA: TGTGCCAGCAGTTTTTACAGGGAGAACCCCTACGAGCAGTACTTC
V gene: TRBV28
D gene: -
J gene: TRBJ2-7
clone size: -

CDR3 protein: CEARSKPQETQYF
CDR3 DNA: TGTGAGGCCAGGTCAAAGCCACAAGAGACCCAGTACTTC
V gene: TRBV28
D gene: -
J gene: TRBJ2-5
clone size: few

CDR3 protein: CASSTPDSPNYGYTF
CDR3 DNA: TGTGCCAGTAGTACCCCGGACAGTCCTAACTATGGCTACACCTTC
V gene: TRBV19
D gene: -
J gene: TRBJ1-2
clone size: -

CDR3 protein: CASSLSAYEQYF
CDR3 DNA: TGTGCCAGCAGCTTGTCTGCCTACGAGCAGTACTTC
V gene: TRBV28
D gene: -
J gene: TRBJ2-7
clone size: many

CDR3 protein: CATSRGPGKEYTQYF
CDR3 DNA: TGTGCCACCAGCAGAGGCCCGGGCAAGGAGTATACGCAGTATTTT
V gene: TRBV15
D gene: -
J gene: TRBJ2-3
clone size: -

CDR3 protein: CAISNGLAGPANTGELFF
CDR3 DNA: TGTGCCATCAGCAATGGACTAGCGGGGCCCGCGAACACCGGGGAGCTGTTTTTT
V gene: TRBV10-3
D gene: TRBD2
J gene: TRBJ2-2
clone size: -

CDR3 protein: CASSSQTGGGYGYTF
CDR3 DNA: TGTGCCAGCAGCTCGCAGACAGGGGGCGGCTATGGCTACACCTTC
V gene: TRBV7-2
D gene: TRBD1
J gene: TRBJ1-2
clone size: -

CDR3 protein: CASSLVQVTGELFF
CDR3 DNA: TGTGCCAGCAGCTTGGTTCAGGTTACCGGGGAGCTGTTTTTT
V gene: TRBV5-5
D gene: -
J gene: TRBJ2-2
clone size: -

CDR3 protein: CASSRSDNQLETQYF
CDR3 DNA: TGTGCCAGCAGCCGATCCGACAATCAATTGGAGACCCAGTACTTC
V gene: TRBV3-1
D gene: -
J gene: TRBJ2-5
clone size: once

CDR3 protein: CASTATGGSYNEQFF
CDR3 DNA: TGTGCCAGCACCGCCACAGGGGGCTCCTACAATGAGCAGTTCTTC
V gene: TRBV12-3/TRBV12-4
D gene: TRBD1
J gene: TRBJ2-1
clone size: once

CDR3 protein: CASSLRPRGEQYF
CDR3 DNA: TGTGCCAGCAGTTTGAGGCCCCGCGGCGAGCAGTACTTC
V gene: TRBV12-3/TRBV12-4
D gene: -
J gene: TRBJ2-7
clone size: -

CDR3 protein: CASSLTGGKYEQYF
CDR3 DNA: TGTGCCAGCAGTCTGACAGGGGGCAAGTACGAGCAGTACTTC
V gene: TRBV28
D gene: TRBD1
J gene: TRBJ2-7
clone size: -

CDR3 protein: CSVEGARNSGRADPDTQYF
CDR3 DNA: TGCAGCGTTGAAGGGGCCAGAAATAGCGGGAGGGCCGATCCGGATACGCAGTATTTT
V gene: TRBV29-1
D gene: TRBD2
J gene: TRBJ2-3
clone size: -

CDR3 protein: CASSLAEGNTDTQYF
CDR3 DNA: TGTGCCAGCAGCCTCGCGGAGGGAAATACAGATACGCAGTATTTT
V gene: TRBV7-2
D gene: -
J gene: TRBJ2-3
clone size: few

CDR3 protein: CASSPRDRGLYGYTF
CDR3 DNA: TGTGCCAGCAGTCCCCGGGACAGGGGACTTTATGGCTACACCTTC
V gene: TRBV6-6
D gene: TRBD1
J gene: TRBJ1-2
clone size: -

CDR3 protein: CSVDRTGDSYEQYF
CDR3 DNA: TGCAGCGTTGACCGTACAGGGGACTCCTACGAGCAGTACTTC
V gene: TRBV29-1
D gene: TRBD1
J gene: TRBJ2-7
clone size: few

CDR3 protein: CAGGTPFSGPNEQFF
CDR3 DNA: TGTGCCGGCGGGACCCCCTTTTCGGGTCCCAATGAGCAGTTCTTC
V gene: TRBV28
D gene: -
J gene: TRBJ2-1
clone size: -

CDR3 protein: CASSAGPTPRYEQYF
CDR3 DNA: TGTGCCAGCAGCGCAGGGCCTACCCCTCGCTACGAGCAGTACTTC
V gene: TRBV9
D gene: -
J gene: TRBJ2-7
clone size: few

CDR3 protein: CASSYSARYEQYF
CDR3 DNA: TGTGCCAGCAGTTACTCCGCCCGATACGAGCAGTACTTC
V gene: TRBV6-5
D gene: -
J gene: TRBJ2-7
clone size: few

CDR3 protein: CASIPLTGGANTEAFF
CDR3 DNA: TGTGCCAGCATACCCTTGACAGGGGGAGCCAACACTGAAGCTTTCTTT
V gene: TRBV6-4
D gene: TRBD1
J gene: TRBJ1-1
clone size: few

CDR3 protein: CSARDRIAGADEQFF
CDR3 DNA: TGCAGTGCTAGAGATCGAATAGCGGGAGCAGATGAGCAGTTCTTC
V gene: TRBV20-1
D gene: TRBD2
J gene: TRBJ2-1
clone size: -

CDR3 protein: CSVEDTGYEQYF
CDR3 DNA: TGCAGCGTTGAGGACACAGGCTACGAGCAGTACTTC
V gene: TRBV29-1
D gene: -
J gene: TRBJ2-7
clone size: -

CDR3 protein: CSVELAGVGTDTQYF
CDR3 DNA: TGCAGTGTAGAACTAGCGGGAGTCGGAACAGATACGCAGTATTTT
V gene: TRBV20-1
D gene: TRBD2
J gene: TRBJ2-3
clone size: few

CDR3 protein: CSASWRPEQFF
CDR3 DNA: TGCAGTGCTAGTTGGCGACCTGAGCAGTTCTTC
V gene: TRBV20-1
D gene: -
J gene: TRBJ2-1
clone size: -

CDR3 protein: CASSLSATPYEQYF
CDR3 DNA: TGTGCCAGCAGCTTATCGGCCACCCCCTACGAGCAGTACTTC
V gene: TRBV7-9
D gene: -
J gene: TRBJ2-7
clone size: -

CDR3 protein: CASSAGQGSYGYTF
CDR3 DNA: TGCGCCAGCAGCGCGGGACAGGGGAGCTATGGCTACACCTTC
V gene: TRBV5-1
D gene: TRBD1
J gene: TRBJ1-2
clone size: few

CDR3 protein: CASRGTMGNNQPQHF
CDR3 DNA: TGCGCCAGCAGAGGTACTATGGGGAACAATCAGCCCCAGCATTTT
V gene: TRBV5-1
D gene: -
J gene: TRBJ1-5
clone size: few

CDR3 protein: CASSQQVSGHYGYTF
CDR3 DNA: TGTGCCAGCAGCCAACAAGTCTCCGGCCACTATGGCTACACCTTC
V gene: TRBV4-2
D gene: -
J gene: TRBJ1-2
clone size: -

CDR3 protein: CASSDIRALEQETQYF
CDR3 DNA: TGCGCCAGCAGTGATATCCGGGCTTTGGAACAAGAGACCCAGTACTTC
V gene: TRBV10-1
D gene: -
J gene: TRBJ2-5
clone size: -

CDR3 protein: CASSLGTRLIRAYNEQFF
CDR3 DNA: TGCGCCAGCAGTCTAGGGACTAGATTAATTAGGGCCTACAATGAGCAGTTCTTC
V gene: TRBV5-1
D gene: TRBD2
J gene: TRBJ2-1
clone size: -

CDR3 protein: CASSYRYGGDRSTYEQYF
CDR3 DNA: TGCGCCAGCAGCTATCGCTATGGGGGCGACAGGTCTACCTACGAGCAGTACTTC
V gene: TRBV5-1
D gene: -
J gene: TRBJ2-7
clone size: -

CDR3 protein: CASSQGALAGGYEQYF
CDR3 DNA: TGTGCCAGCAGCCAAGGGGCCCTAGCGGGAGGCTACGAGCAGTACTTC
V gene: TRBV3-1
D gene: TRBD2
J gene: TRBJ2-7
clone size: -

CDR3 protein: CASSLSEAVYNEQFF
CDR3 DNA: TGTGCCAGCAGCTTAAGTGAGGCGGTCTACAATGAGCAGTTCTTC
V gene: TRBV7-3
D gene: -
J gene: TRBJ2-1
clone size: -

CDR3 protein: CASSEWGTGANVLTF
CDR3 DNA: TGCGCCAGCAGTGAGTGGGGTACTGGGGCCAACGTCCTGACTTTC
V gene: TRBV10-2
D gene: -
J gene: TRBJ2-6
clone size: -

CDR3 protein: CASSQGQKQYF
CDR3 DNA: TGTGCCAGCAGTCAGGGACAGAAGCAGTACTTC
V gene: TRBV6-5
D gene: TRBD1
J gene: TRBJ2-5
clone size: few